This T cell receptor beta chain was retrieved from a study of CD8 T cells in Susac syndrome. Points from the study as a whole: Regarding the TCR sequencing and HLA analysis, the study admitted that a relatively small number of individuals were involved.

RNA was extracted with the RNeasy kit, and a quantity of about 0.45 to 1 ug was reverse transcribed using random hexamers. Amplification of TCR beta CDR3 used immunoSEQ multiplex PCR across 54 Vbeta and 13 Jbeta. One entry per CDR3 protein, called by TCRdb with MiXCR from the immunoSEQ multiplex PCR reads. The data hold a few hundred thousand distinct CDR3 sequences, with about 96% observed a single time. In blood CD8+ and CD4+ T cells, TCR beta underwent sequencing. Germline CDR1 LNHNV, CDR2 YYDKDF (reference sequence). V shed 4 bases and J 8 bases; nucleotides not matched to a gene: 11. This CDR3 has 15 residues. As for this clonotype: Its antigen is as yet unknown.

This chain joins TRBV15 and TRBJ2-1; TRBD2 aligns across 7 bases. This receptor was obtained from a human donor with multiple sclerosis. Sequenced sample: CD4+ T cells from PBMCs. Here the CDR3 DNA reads TGTGCCACCAGCAACTGGGAGGGGACTACCGATGAGCAGTTCTTC. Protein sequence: CATSNWEGTTDEQFF.